This T cell receptor (beta chain) was sequenced for a study of beta chain features in type 1 diabetes. At the level of the study: No age, gender or cell yield differences were seen between patients and healthy donors. Broader study findings: The study left unresolved whether HLA type influences TCRB rearrangement. Type 1 diabetes patients had moderately but significantly shorter TCRB CDR3s in all four CD4+ subsets.

The sequenced template was cDNA made from the entire isolated RNA. An average approximately 3.7 million reads came from naive, central memory and regulatory T cell samples. Method: immunoSEQ multiplex PCR; TCRdb's copy keeps in-frame clones and lacks some. The sample contains around 160,000 clones, 8% to 8.5% of which appear only once. On this clone itself: Its antigen is as yet unknown.

Over 95% purity was reached by all sorted populations. CDR3 length: 15 amino acids. The germline V gene has CDR1 LNHDA and CDR2 SQIVND (reference sequence). Trimming took 4 bases from V and 4 from J, leaving 16 bases between them. The chain couples TRBV19 to TRBJ1-2; D not certain. Sequencing was carried out using central memory CD4+ T cells from blood. The clonotype was recovered from a woman under 30 with type 1 diabetes. The CDR3 bases are TGTGCCAGTAGTACGCGGGCGGGCCGGGGCTATGGCTACACCTTC. Amino acid sequence: CASSTRAGRGYGYTF.